This T cell receptor beta chain was found in a study of blood T cells in healthy people across ages. Germline CDR1 reads LGHNA; CDR2 reads YSLEER. CDR3 size: 17 residues. The trim removed 4 bases at V and 2 bases at J, leaving 6 bases unmatched. Study-wide results and limits: Percentage of naive T cells showed a strong correlation with TCR beta diversity. The recorded TCR beta diversity per million T cells decreased in a roughly linear manner with age.

This clonotype was recorded a few times. Its antigen is not known. Healthy individuals of Caucasian origin from Russia, aged 6 to 90, served as donors. Alongside a J-beta primer mix, a sample-barcoded 5' primer served in a second PCR lasting about 7 to 11 cycles. A 12-random-nucleotide template-switch adaptor tagged each cDNA molecule. MiXCR, applied by TCRdb to the 5' RACE reads, yields one record per CDR3 protein. This table holds 1.5 million to 2 million distinct CDR3 sequences, 28% found once. This sequence originates from a woman aged 25 to 39 in good health. The sequencing input was blood. The rearrangement links TRBV4-3 to TRBJ2-6; 9 positions match TRBD1. The CDR3 sequence: CASSRPGQGAGANVLTF. CDR3 bases: TGCGCCAGCAGCCGACCGGGACAGGGCGCTGGGGCCAACGTCCTGACTTTC.